Listed below are T cell receptor beta chains from one sample, sequenced in a study of response to subunit inactivated influenza vaccine. TCRdb re-called the RT-PCR reads through MiXCR, storing one row per CDR3 protein. The table includes hundreds of thousands of distinct CDR3 sequences, 13% detected once. The starting material was PBMCs from blood, obtained 45 days after vaccination. The receptors were sampled from a man aged 45-60 years who received an inactivated influenza vaccine. Each CDR3 is given with its conserved first and last residue. Clone size, where shown, is once, few, many, or a class for clones that have expanded.

NA	TRBV10-3	TRBJ2-2	CAIGGKTGELFF
NA	TRBV4-2	TRBJ2-6	CASSQESSVTGANVLTF
few	TRBV6-6	TRBJ1-3	CASSSAADTIYF
few	TRBV7-6	TRBJ2-3	CASSFLQGAPSDTQYF
NA	TRBV12-3/TRBV12-4	TRBJ2-1	CASSLLGTGVYEQFF
few	TRBV29-1	TRBJ2-7	CSVEWTGGAQYF
NA	TRBV6-5	TRBJ2-5	CASSYSSRIQETQYF
few	TRBV15	TRBJ2-7	CATSRDIRRVVYEQYF
NA	TRBV27	TRBJ2-5	CATGLTAKETQYF
few	TRBV5-1	TRBJ2-7	CASSGSLYEQYF
many	TRBV5-1	TRBJ2-2	CASSSDSSRRNTGELFF
NA	TRBV6-5	TRBJ2-7	CASSYSGKRRPKPYEQYF
NA	TRBV28	TRBJ2-7	CASSTFVTGAYEQYF
few	TRBV7-3	TRBJ2-1	CASSSTGPNEQFF
few	TRBV6-1	TRBJ1-6	CASRKQGVNSPLHF
NA	TRBV5-6	TRBJ2-3	CASSIGQWQYF
NA	TRBV7-8	TRBJ2-7	CASSLVGGTSSYEQYF
many	TRBV7-9	TRBJ2-3	CASSPKLADTQYF
few	TRBV15	TRBJ2-5	CATSRSLGGGLHTQYF
few	TRBV20-1	TRBJ2-3	CSARDSFGDTQYF
NA	TRBV11-1	TRBJ2-3	CASSRTIKAQYF
few	TRBV4-2	TRBJ2-1	CASSQSRLAGGPGDEQFF
few	TRBV4-3	TRBJ2-3	CASSQDPDRGWSTDTQYF
NA	TRBV6-2/TRBV6-3	TRBJ1-2	CASSSGTSNYGYTF
few	TRBV28	TRBJ2-1	CASSFLGSSNEQFF
NA	TRBV4-3	TRBJ2-2	CASSQGTSGGAFNTGELFF
few	TRBV20-1	TRBJ2-5	CSARAGRLFQETQYF
many	TRBV20-1	TRBJ2-2	CSASLGGLYTGELFF
few	TRBV5-1	TRBJ2-1	CASSLELDNEQFF
many	TRBV5-1	TRBJ1-2	CASSPRGFDYGYTF
few	TRBV6-2/TRBV6-3	TRBJ2-3	CASIKSGTGGVNF
NA	TRBV6-2/TRBV6-3	TRBJ2-1	CASSYGGLHNEQFF
NA	TRBV7-9	TRBJ1-1	CASRIIRQGNTEAFF